Below are 28 T cell receptor beta chains sequenced from a single sample in a study of early T cells in non-severe SARS-CoV-2 infection (dated by TCRdb to the early 2020s). Library preparation was by 5' RACE. The instrument given in TCRdb is NextSeq 500. TCRdb reprocessed the public reads (quality trimming at Q25 with fastp, clone calling with MiXCR) and kept in-frame beta chains. Each entry is one CDR3 protein sequence, shown with its most common DNA and genes. This sample comprises just under 90,000 distinct CDR3 sequences, roughly 14% of them detected only once. The ten largest account for approximately 7.5% of the sample. Sequenced input: whole blood. These receptors all come from an adult who was a healthcare worker with PCR-confirmed SARS-CoV-2 infection or an uninfected control (not recorded which).

J is TRBJ1-5 and V is TRBV29-1; a possible D gene is TRBD1 (5 bases). V shed 5 bases and J shed 5 bases, with 19 bases lying between them. Per germline, CDR1 SQVTM and CDR2 ANQGSEA. The CDR3 has 15 residues. The CDR3 loop reads CSVIVQGRRDQPQHF. The CDR3 DNA is TGCAGCGTTATCGTGCAGGGACGGAGGGATCAGCCCCAGCATTTT. Complete variable domain (other parts from reference TRBV29-1 and TRBJ1-5): SAVISQKPSRDICQRGTSLTIQCQVDSQVTMMFWYRQQPGQSLTLIATANQGSEATYESGFVIDKFPISRPNLTFSTLTVSNMSPEDSSIYLCSVIVQGRRDQPQHFGDGTRLSIL.

This clonotype was detected only a few times. The chain links TRBV12-3 or TRBV12-4 to TRBJ2-7; TRBD2 matches at 9 bases. V gave up 2 bases and J gave up 6 bases; unmatched junction bases: 5. The CDR3 is 14 residues long. CDR3 residues: CASSLSSGTFEQYF. For the CDR3, the DNA is TGTGCCAGCAGTTTATCTAGCGGGACCTTCGAGCAGTACTTC.

This clonotype was observed many times. The chain joins TRBV6-5 to TRBJ1-5; D remains ambiguous. The CDR3 has 15 amino acids. Per the germline V gene, CDR1 is MNHEY and CDR2 is SVGAGI. Deletions cut 4 bases from V and 0 bases from J, with 10 bases between. CDR3 sequence reads: CASSCRGRSNQPQHF. CDR3 DNA: TGTGCCAGCAGTTGCCGTGGGCGTAGCAATCAGCCCCAGCATTTT.

V is TRBV6-4 and J is TRBJ2-6; perhaps D is TRBD1 or TRBD2 (5 bases each). CDR1 and CDR2 (germline): MRHNA, SNTAGT. The CDR3 is made up of 15 amino acids. Trimming left V 3 bases short and J 2 bases short, with 8 bases between. The CDR3 region has the DNA TGTGCCAGCAGTGAAGAGGGGACTGGGGCCAACGTCCTGACTTTC. Its translation is CASSEEGTGANVLTF.

This clonotype has a count of ten or more. CDR3 amino acids: CASRRTGTSGTDTQYF. In DNA form, the CDR3 reads TGTGCCAGCAGACGAACCGGGACTAGCGGCACAGATACGCAGTATTTT. The genes are TRBV7-2 and TRBJ2-3; 10 bases fit TRBD2. V dropped 6 bases and J dropped 1; count of bases not matched to a gene: 7. This CDR3 contains 16 residues. In germline, CDR1 is SGHTA, CDR2 FQGNSA. Drawing the rest from reference TRBV7-2 and TRBJ2-3, the complete variable domain is GAGVSQSPSNKVTEKGKDVELRCDPISGHTALYWYRQSLGQGLEFLIYFQGNSAPDKSGLPSDRFSAERTGGSVSTLTIQRTQQEDSAVYLCASRRTGTSGTDTQYFGPGTRLTVL.

This clonotype was observed a few times. The rearrangement uses TRBV7-9 and TRBJ2-7; 8 positions match TRBD2. Germline V CDR1 and CDR2: SEHNR, FQNEAQ (reference sequence). The CDR3 runs to 15 residues. The V and J ends lost 4 bases and 5 bases, in that order; junction bases with no gene match: 10. CDR3 in amino acids: CASSSGAGGRHEQYF. DNA of the CDR3: TGTGCCAGCAGCTCCGGTGCGGGAGGTCGCCACGAGCAGTACTTC.

In this sample, this clonotype turned up a few times. The chain recombines TRBV29-1 with TRBJ2-1; no clear D gene. Trimming pared 7 bases from V and 6 bases from J, leaving 19 bases between. This CDR3 has 14 amino acids. Germline V gene lookup returns CDR1 SQVTM and CDR2 ANQGSEA. The CDR3 DNA is TGCAGCGCTTCAGGACGGTTAACTATCAATGAGCAGTTCTTC. Translation: CSASGRLTINEQFF.

This clonotype was found many times. V gene TRBV19 combines with J gene TRBJ2-3; 12 nucleotides line up with TRBD2. The trim removed 5 bases at V and 7 bases at J, leaving 4 bases unmatched. This CDR3 is 14 amino acids long. CDR1 is LNHDA, CDR2 SQIVND, per germline (reference sequence). The CDR3 DNA reads TGTGCCAGTAGTCCGCGGACTAGCGGGAATACGCAGTATTTT. It translates to CASSPRTSGNTQYF.

This rearrangement joins TRBV5-1 to TRBJ2-2; the D gene could be TRBD1 or TRBD2 (5 bases each). The CDR3 contains 16 residues. Per the germline V gene, CDR1 is SGHRS and CDR2 is YFSETQ. V was shortened by 3 bases and J by 0 bases, with 12 bases between the two germline ends. DNA of the CDR3: TGCGCCAGCAGCTCCGCCGGGACGGCGAACACCGGGGAGCTGTTTTTT. It codes for CASSSAGTANTGELFF.

In this sample, this clonotype turned up a few times. The chain is built from TRBV9 and TRBJ1-1, with D tentatively TRBD1 (6 bases). Trimming pared 2 bases from V and 4 bases from J, leaving 12 bases between. The CDR3 loop spans 14 amino acids. Germline V gene lookup returns CDR1 SGDLS and CDR2 YYNGEE. CDR3 residues: CASSVGGRGTEAFF. The CDR3 region has the DNA TGTGCCAGCAGCGTGGGGGGGCGCGGCACTGAAGCTTTCTTT.

The genes are TRBV6-2 or TRBV6-3 and TRBJ1-2; unclear D gene. Germline CDR1 MNHEY, CDR2 SVGEGT. The germline V and J ends were trimmed by 2 bases and 2 bases, with 3 bases remaining between them. There are 12 residues in the CDR3. The CDR3 loop is CASSYPNYGYTF. In DNA, the CDR3 is TGTGCCAGCAGTTACCCGAACTATGGCTACACCTTC.

V usage is TRBV29-1 and J usage is TRBJ2-5; TRBD2 matches 8 bases. From germline, CDR1 is SQVTM and CDR2 ANQGSEA. The CDR3 length is 12 residues. V trimming: 7 bases; J trimming: 4 bases; junction bases outside the gene matches: 5. CDR3 sequence (DNA): TGCAGCGCCTCAAGCGGGGGAGAGACCCAGTACTTC. This translates into CSASSGGETQYF.

Ten or more counts support this clonotype. The gene calls are TRBV7-2 and TRBJ1-3, with 7 bases fitting TRBD1. V lost 5 bases to trimming and J lost 0 bases; unmatched junction nucleotides: 10. Germline assignment: CDR1 SGHTA and CDR2 FQGNSA. CDR3 length equals 17 residues. DNA for the CDR3: TGTGCCAGCAGCCTAATGGGACAGCCTCCCTCTGGAAACACCATATATTTT. Encoded protein: CASSLMGQPPSGNTIYF.

This clonotype was observed a few times. The chain joins TRBV28 to TRBJ2-1; TRBD2 agrees at 10 bases. CDR1 and CDR2 from the germline V gene are MDHEN and SYDVKM. The CDR3 is 17 amino acids. V lost 3 bases to trimming and J lost 6 bases; unmatched junction nucleotides: 11. The CDR3 sequence is CASSFGDLAGEGNEQFF. CDR3 DNA: TGTGCCAGCAGTTTTGGGGATCTAGCGGGAGAAGGCAATGAGCAGTTCTTC.

This clonotype was seen ten or more times. CDR3 loop: CATSDLKTGGYNEQFF. CDR3 in DNA: TGTGCCACCAGTGATTTGAAAACGGGAGGATACAATGAGCAGTTCTTC. This chain links TRBV24-1 with TRBJ2-1; TRBD2 matches at 7 bases. The CDR3 is 16 residues long. The germline CDR1 and CDR2 sequences are KGHDR and SFDVKD. V trimming: 0 bases; J trimming: 4 bases; junction bases outside the gene matches: 5.

This clonotype was picked up a small number of times. V gene TRBV5-1 combines with J gene TRBJ2-1; D call uncertain. CDR1 is SGHRS and CDR2 is YFSETQ in the germline V gene. Trimming left V 0 bases short and J 9 bases short, with 10 bases between. This CDR3 contains 13 residues. The CDR3 coding sequence is TGCGCCAGCAGCTTGGTTCTAGTAGGTGAGCAGTTCTTC. This encodes CASSLVLVGEQFF. The entire variable domain, with the rest obtained from reference TRBV5-1 and TRBJ2-1, is as follows: KAGVTQTPRYLIKTRGQQVTLSCSPISGHRSVSWYQQTPGQGLQFLFEYFSETQRNKGNFPGRFSGRQFSNSRSEMNVSTLELGDSALYLCASSLVLVGEQFFGPGTRLTVL.

The V gene is TRBV7-3, the J gene TRBJ2-3; 10 nucleotides align to TRBD1. V lost 5 bases, J lost 5 bases, and 4 bases stayed unmatched. The CDR3 totals 14 residues. Germline V gene sequence: CDR1 SGHTA, CDR2 FQGTGA. The CDR3: CASSKTGGEDTQYF. The CDR3 region has the DNA TGTGCCAGCAGCAAGACAGGGGGCGAAGATACGCAGTATTTT. The entire variable domain, with the rest obtained from reference TRBV7-3 and TRBJ2-3, is as follows: GAGVSQTPSNKVTEKGKYVELRCDPISGHTALYWYRQSLGQGPEFLIYFQGTGAADDSGLPNDRFFAVRPEGSVSTLKIQRTERGDSAVYLCASSKTGGEDTQYFGPGTRLTVL.

A few counts support this clonotype. V is TRBV3-1 and J is TRBJ1-4; D is unclear. CDR1 LGHDT and CDR2 YNNKEL come from the germline V gene (reference sequence). The CDR3 is 15 residues long. Trimming removed 1 base at V and 0 bases at J, with 6 bases between. This chain's CDR3 is CASSQGVATNEKLFF. The DNA for the CDR3 is TGTGCCAGCAGCCAAGGGGTGGCAACTAATGAAAAACTGTTTTTT.

This clonotype has only a few counts. The gene calls are TRBV27 and TRBJ2-7, with TRBD2 matching 10 bases. With 3 bases clipped from V and 2 bases from J, the junction kept 1 base outside the gene matches. Germline V gene lookup returns CDR1 MNHEY and CDR2 SMNVEV (reference sequence). There are 14 residues in the CDR3. In DNA form, the CDR3 reads TGTGCCAGCAGTTTGCTAGCGGGGGCCTACGAGCAGTACTTC. Translating it yields CASSLLAGAYEQYF.

J is TRBJ2-2 and V is TRBV7-9; D is undetermined. Germline CDR1 is SEHNR and CDR2 is FQNEAQ (reference sequence). The CDR3 consists of 15 residues. Trimming pared 7 bases from V and 4 bases from J, leaving 16 bases between. CDR3 region: CASIGSPGSTGELFF. CDR3 bases: TGTGCCAGCATCGGAAGCCCCGGCAGCACCGGGGAGCTGTTTTTT.

This clonotype was counted many times. This chain links TRBV5-6 with TRBJ2-2; D remains ambiguous. The CDR3 covers 12 residues. The V end was cut by 1 base, the J end by 7 bases, with 5 bases between. Per germline, CDR1 SGHDT and CDR2 YYEEEE. This chain's CDR3 is CASSLQNGELFF. The CDR3 DNA reads TGTGCCAGCAGCTTGCAGAACGGGGAGCTGTTTTTT.

The chain is built from TRBV4-1 and TRBJ2-7; D is unresolved. The CDR3 is 14 amino acids. Germline V lookup: CDR1 MGHRA, CDR2 YSYEKL. V was trimmed by 1 base and J by 2 bases, leaving 9 bases between them. In nucleotides, the CDR3 is TGCGCCAGCAGCCAAGCGTGGTCACCCTACGAGCAGTACTTC. It encodes CASSQAWSPYEQYF.

This clonotype showed up just a few times. V is TRBV7-8 and J is TRBJ2-6, with D possibly matching TRBD1 (5 bases). Germline values: CDR1 SGHVS, CDR2 FQNEAQ. The CDR3 totals 18 residues. Deletions cut 5 bases from V and 0 bases from J, with 17 bases between. The CDR3 sequence: CASSARQRTYSGANVLTF. DNA for the CDR3: TGTGCCAGCAGCGCTAGACAGCGAACCTACTCTGGGGCCAACGTCCTGACTTTC.

V usage is TRBV5-4 and J usage is TRBJ2-1; D remains unclear. The germline CDR1 and CDR2 sequences are SGHNT and YYREEE (reference sequence). V was cut by 4 bases and J by 5 bases, with 10 bases left in between. The CDR3 has 13 residues. The CDR3 DNA sequence: TGTGCCAGCAGCATCGCCCAGCACAATGAGCAGTTCTTC. Protein sequence: CASSIAQHNEQFF.

This clonotype was counted a few times. V and J are TRBV18 and TRBJ1-1; D uncertain. Germline V gives CDR1 KGHSH, CDR2 LQKENI. Trimming removed 2 bases from V and 1 base from J, with 11 bases in between. CDR3 length: 15 amino acids. The CDR3 loop reads CASSPGGLGNTEAFF. The CDR3 DNA sequence: TGTGCCAGCTCACCAGGAGGGTTGGGGAACACTGAAGCTTTCTTT.

This clonotype turned up a few times. The chain uses TRBV29-1 and TRBJ2-2; a weak D match, TRBD1 (5 bases). In germline, CDR1 is SQVTM, CDR2 ANQGSEA. This CDR3 is 14 amino acids long. Trimming took off 2 bases at V and 5 bases at J, with 12 bases between the two ends. CDR3 sequence: CSVESGQGTGELFF. For the CDR3, the DNA is TGCAGCGTTGAATCCGGGCAGGGAACCGGGGAGCTGTTTTTT.

This clonotype was recorded many times. This chain uses TRBV28 with TRBJ2-7; D perhaps matches TRBD2 (6 bases). The germline CDR1 and CDR2 sequences are MDHEN and SYDVKM. V gave up 7 bases and J gave up 0 bases, with 10 bases separating them. This CDR3 contains 13 residues. The CDR3 sequence: CASTMGLSYEQYF. The CDR3 region has the DNA TGTGCCAGCACCATGGGACTCTCCTACGAGCAGTACTTC. The variable domain in full, with the rest retrieved from reference TRBV28 and TRBJ2-7, is DVKVTQSSRYLVKRTGEKVFLECVQDMDHENMFWYRQDPGLGLRLIYFSYDVKMKEKGDIPEGYSVSREKKERFSLILESASTNQTSMYLCASTMGLSYEQYFGPGTRLTVT.

This clonotype has a count of ten or more. The V gene is TRBV7-2, the J gene TRBJ2-3; D perhaps matches TRBD2 (5 bases). V was clipped by 3 bases and J by 8 bases, with 21 bases between them. The CDR3 is 16 amino acids. From germline, CDR1 is SGHTA and CDR2 FQGNSA. CDR3 amino acids: CASSFVAQPPKGTQYF. The DNA of the CDR3 is TGTGCCAGCAGCTTCGTAGCGCAGCCCCCTAAGGGTACGCAGTATTTT.